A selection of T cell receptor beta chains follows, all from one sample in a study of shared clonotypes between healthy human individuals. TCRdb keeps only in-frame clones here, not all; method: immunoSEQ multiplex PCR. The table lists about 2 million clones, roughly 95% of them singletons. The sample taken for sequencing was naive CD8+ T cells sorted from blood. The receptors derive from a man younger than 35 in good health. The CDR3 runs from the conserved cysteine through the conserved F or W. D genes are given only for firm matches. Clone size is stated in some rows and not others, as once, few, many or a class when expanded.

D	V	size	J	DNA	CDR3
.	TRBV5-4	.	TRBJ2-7	TGTGCCAGCAGCCCCGGATCCGTCTACGAGCAGTACTTC	CASSPGSVYEQYF
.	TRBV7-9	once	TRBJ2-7	TGTGCCAGCTCTCTACAGGAGCTCTACGAGCAGTACTTC	CASSLQELYEQYF
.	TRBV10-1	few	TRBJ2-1	TGCGCCAGCAGTGAGTCGGCCTACAATGAGCAGTTCTTC	CASSESAYNEQFF
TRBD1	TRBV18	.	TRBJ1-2	TGTGCCAGCTCAGCTCTATTGGAGACAGGGCCATATGGCTACACCTTC	CASSALLETGPYGYTF
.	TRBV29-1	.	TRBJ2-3	TGCAGCATGACCGGGACAAGCACAGATACGCAGTATTTT	CSMTGTSTDTQYF
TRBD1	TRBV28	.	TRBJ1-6	TGTGCCAGCAGCGTGACCGGGACAGCTAATTCACCCCTCCACTTT	CASSVTGTANSPLHF
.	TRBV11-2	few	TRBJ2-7	TGTGCCAGCAGCTTAGGGGGGGATTACGAGCAGTACTTC	CASSLGGDYEQYF
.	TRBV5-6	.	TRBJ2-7	TGTGCCAGCACCCCGGTCGGGAGCTCCTACGAGCAGTACTTC	CASTPVGSSYEQYF
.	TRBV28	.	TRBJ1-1	TGTGCCAGCAGTTTCCGGGGGAACACTGAAGCTTTCTTT	CASSFRGNTEAFF
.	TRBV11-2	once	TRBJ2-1	TGTGCCAGCAGCCTAATGATAGCGGCCCCTGAGCAGTTCTTC	CASSLMIAAPEQFF
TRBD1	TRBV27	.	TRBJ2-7	TGTGCCAGCAGTTTCGGGACAGGGTCTTACGAGCAGTACTTC	CASSFGTGSYEQYF
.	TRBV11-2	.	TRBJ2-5	TGTGCCAGCAGCGGGAGACAAGAGACCCAGTACTTC	CASSGRQETQYF
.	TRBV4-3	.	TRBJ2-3	TGCGCCAGCAGCCAAGAGAGGGTAGCGGTTAGCACAGATACGCAGTATTTT	CASSQERVAVSTDTQYF
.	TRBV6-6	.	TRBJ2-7	TGTGCCAGCAGTTACTCCTTGGGGGAATACGAGCAGTACTTC	CASSYSLGEYEQYF
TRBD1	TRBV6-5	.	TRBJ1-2	TGTGCCAGCAGAACACAACCGGGACAGGGGAATGGCTACACCTTC	CASRTQPGQGNGYTF
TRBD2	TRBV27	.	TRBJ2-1	TGTGCCAGCAGTTTCGGGACTAGCAATGAGCAGTTCTTC	CASSFGTSNEQFF
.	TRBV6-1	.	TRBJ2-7	TGTGCCAGCAGTCAAACGGGGCTTTACGAGCAGTACTTC	CASSQTGLYEQYF
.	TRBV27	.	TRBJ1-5	TGTGCCAGCAGTTTAGTCGCAAAAGGGCGCAATCAGCCCCAGCATTTT	CASSLVAKGRNQPQHF
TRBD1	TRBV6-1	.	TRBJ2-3	TGTGCCAGCAGTGAGTATGAGGGGGCAGTAGATACGCAGTATTTT	CASSEYEGAVDTQYF
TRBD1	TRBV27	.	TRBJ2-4	TGTGCCAGCAGTTTAACCTCGACAGGGCGAGAGGCCAAAAACATTCAGTACTTC	CASSLTSTGREAKNIQYF
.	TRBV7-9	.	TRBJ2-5	TGTGCCAGCAGCTTAGTAGGGGGACCGGAGACCCAGTACTTC	CASSLVGGPETQYF
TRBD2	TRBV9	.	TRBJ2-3	TGTGCCAGCAGCGCGACTAGCGGTTGGGCAGATACGCAGTATTTT	CASSATSGWADTQYF
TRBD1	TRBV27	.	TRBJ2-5	TGTGCCAGCAGTAGACGCCGGGACAGGGTTTGGGAGACCCAGTACTTC	CASSRRRDRVWETQYF
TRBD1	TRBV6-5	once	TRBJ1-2	TGTGCCAGCAGTTTACTCAGGGGGCGGGATGGCTACACCTTC	CASSLLRGRDGYTF
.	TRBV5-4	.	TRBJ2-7	TGTGCCAGCAGCCCGACAGGTGGGCAGAGGAACGAGCAGTACTTC	CASSPTGGQRNEQYF